A single sample is the source of the 17 T cell receptor beta chains below, sequenced in a study of cytomegalovirus exposure and HLA in healthy donors. 13 Jbeta primers and 60 Vbeta primers were used for the PCR. Some clones are missing from TCRdb's copy, which holds only in-frame ones; the method was immunoSEQ multiplex PCR. This sample's clone table lists approximately 120,000 clones. Sequencing used PBMCs. The receptor source for this set is a man aged 25-45 years in good health and CMV-seronegative.

V is TRBV7-9 and J is TRBJ2-7, with 13 bases identical to TRBD2. In germline, CDR1 is SEHNR, CDR2 FQNEAQ (reference sequence). The CDR3 totals 17 residues. After removal of 5 bases from V and 0 bases from J, the junction contained 7 bases not matched to a gene. Here the CDR3 reads CASSHGTSGTVSYEQYF. In DNA, the CDR3 is TGTGCCAGCAGCCACGGGACTAGCGGGACGGTCTCCTACGAGCAGTACTTC.

The chain is built from TRBV10-3 and TRBJ1-4; D is ambiguous. CDR3 length equals 13 residues. Germline V lookup: CDR1 ENHRY, CDR2 SYGVKD. Trimming cost V 4 bases and J 5 bases, with 8 bases left between them. The CDR3 protein is CAISGVHNEKLFF. CDR3 in DNA: TGTGCCATCAGTGGAGTCCACAATGAAAAACTGTTTTTT.

The chain employs TRBV30 and TRBJ2-1, with TRBD2 identical over 11 bases. This CDR3 comprises 14 residues. Unmatched junction bases numbered 5, after V lost 3 bases and J lost 7 bases. Germline V lookup: CDR1 GTSNPN, CDR2 SVGIG (reference sequence). The DNA of the CDR3 is TGTGCCTGGAGCCCGACTAGCGGGAAGAATGAGCAGTTCTTC. This encodes CAWSPTSGKNEQFF. Filled out from reference TRBV30 and TRBJ2-1, the complete variable domain reads SQTIHQWPATLVQPVGSPLSLECTVEGTSNPNLYWYRQAAGRGLQLLFYSVGIGQISSEVPQNLSASRPQDRQFILSSKKLLLSDSGFYLCAWSPTSGKNEQFFGPGTRLTVL.

This CDR3 reads CASSYRPQDLNTEAFF. The CDR3 nucleotides read TGTGCCAGCAGTTACCGACCACAGGACCTGAACACTGAAGCTTTCTTT. The chain combines TRBV6-5 with TRBJ1-1; weak D call: TRBD1 (5 bases). The CDR3 spans 16 residues. Germline assignment: CDR1 MNHEY and CDR2 SVGAGI. V was shortened by 2 bases and J by 0 bases, with 13 bases between the two germline ends.

This chain uses TRBV29-1 with TRBJ1-3; possibly TRBD1 for D (5 bases). V lost 7 bases and J lost 3, with 16 bases in between. CDR1 SQVTM and CDR2 ANQGSEA come from the germline V gene. The CDR3 extends over 14 amino acids. The CDR3 here is CSALLRGSGNTIYF. CDR3 DNA sequence: TGCAGCGCCCTACTAAGGGGAAGTGGAAACACCATATATTTT.

This chain connects TRBV5-6 to TRBJ2-7; maybe TRBD2 (6 bases). Trimming took 4 bases from V and 10 from J, leaving 15 bases between them. Germline assignment: CDR1 SGHDT and CDR2 YYEEEE. The CDR3 sequence is 12 residues long. The CDR3 coding sequence is TGTGCCAGCAGCCTGGGGAGGTTGGGACAGTACTTC. Its protein is CASSLGRLGQYF.

The chain combines TRBV14 with TRBJ1-3; a weak D match, TRBD1 (5 bases). Germline CDR1 is SGHDN and CDR2 is FVKESK. This CDR3 has 15 residues. V lost 4 bases to trimming and J lost 0 bases, with 10 bases between them. The CDR3 sequence: CASSLRGLSGNTIYF. CDR3 DNA: TGTGCCAGCAGCCTTAGGGGACTCTCTGGAAACACCATATATTTT.

The V and J genes are TRBV6-1 and TRBJ1-1; D call uncertain. The CDR3 has 9 residues. Germline V gene lookup returns CDR1 MNHNS and CDR2 SASEGT. The CDR3 loop reads CPSNTEAFF. CDR3 coding DNA: TGTCCCTCGAACACTGAAGCTTTCTTT.

The genes are TRBV27 and TRBJ1-2; D is possibly TRBD1 (6 bases). V was shortened by 5 bases and J by 4 bases, with 11 bases between the two germline ends. Germline CDR1 reads MNHEY; CDR2 reads SMNVEV (reference sequence). The length of the CDR3 is 13 residues. The CDR3 sequence: CASSGRGIYGYTF. CDR3 coding DNA: TGTGCCAGCAGTGGAAGGGGGATCTATGGCTACACCTTC.

CDR3 protein: CASSLAGWSSYNEQFF. The CDR3 DNA follows: TGTGCCAGCAGTTTAGCGGGATGGAGCTCCTACAATGAGCAGTTCTTC. The rearrangement links TRBV27 to TRBJ2-1; a weak D match, TRBD2 (6 bases). This CDR3 has 16 amino acids. Trimming removed 2 bases at V and 0 bases at J, with 11 bases between. Germline CDR1 and CDR2: MNHEY and SMNVEV (reference sequence).

V gene TRBV6-5 combines with J gene TRBJ2-7; D may be TRBD1 (7 bases). V lost 6 bases and J 5 bases, leaving 17 bases between the germline ends. Germline V gene sequence: CDR1 MNHEY, CDR2 SVGAGI. The CDR3 length is 14 residues. Here the CDR3 reads CASRTARGRNEQYF. The CDR3, as DNA: TGTGCCAGCAGGACGGCCAGGGGGAGGAACGAGCAGTACTTC.

The gene calls are TRBV28 and TRBJ1-5, with no clear D. CDR1 MDHEN and CDR2 SYDVKM come from the germline V gene. The CDR3 spans 14 residues. Trimming pared 3 bases from V and 7 bases from J, leaving 13 bases between. The CDR3 loop reads CASSFRRAHQPQHF. The CDR3 coding sequence is TGTGCCAGCAGTTTTCGGAGGGCTCACCAGCCCCAGCATTTT.

The chain couples TRBV20-1 to TRBJ1-4; D is unclear. Germline CDR1 reads DFQATT; CDR2 reads SNEGSKA (reference sequence). V dropped 2 bases and J dropped 8 bases, with 6 bases sitting between them. This CDR3 has 11 amino acids. Written as DNA, the CDR3 is TGCAGTGCTAGACACGGGGAAAAACTGTTTTTT. Encoded protein: CSARHGEKLFF.

The chain is built from TRBV25-1 and TRBJ1-3, with 8 positions matching TRBD1. The CDR3 is made up of 16 amino acids. Germline values: CDR1 MGHDK, CDR2 SYGVNS. V lost 0 bases and J lost 4; bases outside the gene matches: 5. DNA for the CDR3: TGTGCCAGCAGTGAATATAGGACAGGGATCGGAAACACCATATATTTT. This gives the protein CASSEYRTGIGNTIYF.

This chain joins TRBV7-9 and TRBJ1-1; 10 bases agree with TRBD1. There are 14 residues in the CDR3. The ends lost 3 bases at V and 6 bases at J; junction bases unmatched: 4. From germline, CDR1 is SEHNR and CDR2 FQNEAQ (reference sequence). The chain's CDR3 is CASSLDRGNAEAFF. DNA for the CDR3: TGTGCCAGCAGCTTGGACAGGGGGAATGCTGAAGCTTTCTTT.

The chain has TRBV30 and TRBJ2-1, with 8 bases matching TRBD1. Germline V gives CDR1 GTSNPN, CDR2 SVGIG (reference sequence). The CDR3 loop spans 14 amino acids. With 4 bases clipped from V and 5 bases from J, the junction kept 7 bases outside the gene matches. The CDR3, as DNA: TGTGCCTGGACGCCCGGGACAGGACACAATGAGCAGTTCTTC. This encodes CAWTPGTGHNEQFF.

The V gene is TRBV9, the J gene TRBJ2-3; 12 bases align to TRBD1. CDR3 length equals 18 residues. V was clipped by 4 bases and J by 0 bases; unmatched bases: 9. CDR1 and CDR2 (germline): SGDLS, YYNGEE. The CDR3 is CASSPRLGQGASTDTQYF. CDR3 coding DNA: TGTGCCAGCAGCCCTCGCTTGGGACAGGGGGCAAGCACAGATACGCAGTATTTT.